One T cell receptor beta chain is described in this entry. Germline values: CDR1 SNHLY, CDR2 FYNNEI. After removal of 5 bases from V and 1 base from J, the junction contained 1 base not matched to a gene. The CDR3 runs to 14 residues. The repertoire was sequenced with immunoSEQ multiplex PCR; TCRdb's copy has only in-frame clones and lacks some. The table has about 89,000 clones, 92% seen once; the top ten hold approximately 2.4%. These data belong to a study of T cell changes during pregnancy in multiple sclerosis. The J gene is TRBJ2-2, the V gene TRBV2, with 7 bases fitting TRBD1. The sample was peripheral blood, taken after pregnancy. This receptor was taken from a female donor in good health, enrolled as a control in a pregnancy study. The CDR3 coding sequence is TGTGCCAGCAGTCGACAGGGGAACACCGGGGAGCTGTTTTTT. Translating gives CASSRQGNTGELFF.